This TCR beta chain was recovered during a study of T-cell memory formation after mild COVID-19 (dated by TCRdb to the early 2020s). Broadly, across the study: TCR sequence clusters from the two donors were largely donor specific. T-cell clones expanding and contracting after mild COVID-19 in a couple of donors were tracked by longitudinal TCRalpha and TCRbeta repertoire sequencing. Two young, previously healthy adult volunteers, one female and one male, were included in the cohort. Study-level results and caveats: The second-wave clones that peaked on day 37 were not confirmed to be SARS-CoV-2 specific. Balanced CD4/CD8 phenotypes were observed for clones contracting from day 15 to 85, whereas a bias towards CD4+ was observed for a second wave of clones expanding from day 15 to 37. Some responding clones were detected in pre-infection memory, which suggested that pre-existing cross-reactive memory T cells had joined the SARS-CoV-2 response. The study covered only a couple of mild cases, and larger cohorts including severe cases with pre-infection samples were considered necessary. Contracting CD4+ clones were found mainly in CM and EM memory subsets, while CD8+ clones were enriched in EMRA.

With regard to this clonotype: Its antigen target is currently unknown. No quality values exist for individual bases; no much larger clone is one base distant.

The CDR3 contains 13 residues, cysteine and phenylalanine counted. Only the CDR3 part of the read is kept: 39 bases, read in frame from the first base. In the germline V gene, CDR1 corresponds to ENHRY and CDR2 to SYGVKD. Relative to germline, V is missing 8 bases and J is missing 5 bases, with 6 bases of the junction outside any gene match. TCRdb records Illumina NovaSeq 6000 as the sequencer. cDNA libraries for TCRalpha and TCRbeta were prepared by 5'RACE using constant-segment primers, with sample barcodes and unique molecular identifiers added. RNA was extracted from every sample with Trizol reagent. The libraries were amplified in two PCR steps, and the second step added a second sample barcode and Illumina TruSeq adapters. Sequencing of the libraries was done on an Illumina NovaSeq, producing 2 x 150 bp paired-end reads. As for the authors' bioinformatics: Reads were demultiplexed and collapsed into UMI-guided consensus sequences with migec v1.2.7. Using mixcr v2.1.11, UMI consensuses were aligned to TRA and TRB V and J templates and then assembled into clonotypes. A clonotype was counted as expanded or contracted only when both edgeR and NoisET called the clonotype significant, with the noise models trained on biological replicates. For edgeR calls, a false discovery rate-adjusted p below 0.01 and a log2 fold-change threshold of 1 were applied. As an exploratory analysis of dynamics, max-normalized trajectories of the 1000 most abundant clonotypes were examined with PCA combined with hierarchical clustering. Separately sequenced CD4+ and CD8+ repertoires were used to assign a CD4 or CD8 phenotype to each responding clone. TCRdb handled the public reads itself, with Q25 trimming in fastp and clone calling in MiXCR, and kept productive beta chains. Entries are consolidated by CDR3 protein sequence, retaining the most common genes and DNA. The V and J calls here are based on TCRdb, not the publication. For this sample the table gives approximately 390,000 distinct CDR3 sequences, of which 15% to 20% were detected only once. The top ten clonotypes cover roughly 21% of the sample.

Ficoll-Paque density gradient centrifugation was used to isolate PBMCs. The rearranged segments are TRBV10-3 and TRBJ2-3, with 8 central nucleotides matching TRBD1. The receptor's source is a man aged 18 to 29 who had mild COVID-19 (a few samples of this study predate the infection). The sample titles of this study are shuffled in the database, so cell type and time point are left out; the donor was told from shared clones. The sample comprised PBMCs or a T cell subset sorted from them (not recorded which). The DNA reads as follows: TGTGCCATCGGGGGGACAGGCAAAGATACGCAGTATTTT. This translates into CAIGGTGKDTQYF.